The present T cell receptor beta chain was sequenced within a study of cytomegalovirus exposure and HLA in healthy donors. For the study at large: In a previous analysis, around 120 million unique TCR beta sequences were found from 150 million to 200 million T cells.

The length of the CDR3 is 15 residues. V lost 3 bases and J lost 6; bases outside the gene matches: 8. Germline values: CDR1 MNHNS, CDR2 SASEGT. Primers included in the PCR were 60 Vbeta and 13 Jbeta primers. Authors' analysis steps: An analysis that came later counted 80 million or so unique TCR beta chains, about 10 million shared. The assay was immunoSEQ multiplex PCR, and TCRdb's table has in-frame clones only and misses some. V and J calls and clone size are given by that table; D and trimming were obtained from the DNA. Of about 190,000 clones listed, 85% were seen once; the top ten hold 1%. The rearrangement links TRBV6-1 to TRBJ1-5, with 7 bases identical to TRBD1. This clonotype was obtained from a boy aged 2-9 years in good health and CMV-seronegative. Input material: PBMCs. The CDR3 here is CASSETGTGGQPQHF. The DNA for the CDR3 is TGTGCCAGCAGTGAGACAGGGACGGGCGGTCAGCCCCAGCATTTT.